Here is one T cell receptor beta chain with its context. The antigen it recognizes is unknown. Nothing much larger sits one base from this clone, and base qualities are not available. The cohort was made up of 666 healthy bone marrow donors. All cohort members were sampled while nominally healthy, although unrecorded immune exposures were likely present. The donor tested CMV seronegative, placing the donor among the roughly 350 seronegative members of the cohort. Each donor provided a peripheral blood sample, and peripheral blood mononuclear cells were used for TCR beta sequencing. Genomic DNA was extracted from the blood cell samples with the Qiagen DNeasy Blood Extraction Kit. Libraries were constructed by the immunoSEQ multiplex PCR assay. A mixture of 60 forward primers for TCR Vbeta segments and 13 reverse primers for TCR Jbeta segments was used in the multiplex PCR. The CDR3 region of rearranged TCR beta genes was amplified from genomic DNA by a multiplex PCR assay. The amplified TCR beta libraries were sequenced on the Illumina HiSeq System as 87-base-pair reads. Per the authors' processing: Across the 600 to 700 repertoires, a later analysis counted 78 million or so unique TCR beta chains, 9.5 million to 12 million of which were shared by at least two donors. To remove PCR and sequencing errors, raw reads were error-corrected and collapsed into unique sequences using a nearest-neighbor algorithm that merged closely related sequences. CDR3 sequences were aligned to IMGT reference sequences to assign V, D and J gene segments. Each retained sequence needed at least a six-nucleotide match to both a V gene segment and a J gene segment. Rearrangements were called productive when the CDR3 lacked stop codons and stayed in frame with V and J; all others were non-productive. CDR3 was defined by IMGT convention, running from the second conserved V-encoded cysteine to the conserved J-encoded phenylalanine. The earlier analysis of about 620 of the donors excluded sequences that lacked an unambiguous match to a single V gene segment. An earlier analysis of 500 to 600 of the donors classified V segments as functional when productive rearrangements were above 56.7% and as segregating when the standard deviation between donors was above 5%. A statistical classification framework was built to diagnose cytomegalovirus status from the catalog of TCR beta chain sequences. In a later analysis, TCR nucleotide sequences were compared against IMGT/GENE-DB human TR gene sequences so that V and J genes could be assigned. The TCRdist pipeline was used in a later analysis to assign CDR3 sequences and most-parsimonious VDJ recombination scenarios. In a later analysis, each TCR beta chain was defined by its CDR3 amino acid sequence together with its V-gene family, and reads without a unique V-gene family were excluded. In a later analysis, some 600 highly shared, low-generation-probability nucleotide sequences were removed to address suspected cross-contamination and a sequencing artifact. For each public chain, a later analysis derived a clonal expansion index from normalized ranks of inferred template counts within each repertoire. In a later analysis, generation probabilities were computed with a VDJ recombination model fitted to out-of-frame rearrangements, and the resulting probabilities were checked against IGoR. Hypergeometric tests were used in a later analysis to score TCR-TCR, TCR-HLA and TCR-CMV co-occurrence, with a repertoire-size bias correction applied to the TCR pairs. In a later analysis, false discovery rates were estimated by permuting HLA or CMV assignments 20 times. In a later analysis, co-occurring TCRs were grouped with DBSCAN, and TCRdist sequence similarity was added when clustering was performed within HLA-allele-positive subsets. Co-occurrence clustering excluded repertoires with fewer than 30,000 or more than 120,000 public chains, plus five with anomalous nucleotide sharing. TCRdb provides this immuneACCESS table in a form limited to in-frame rearrangements. Some clones are lacking; in checked studies, under half of them reflect an unresolved V gene, and why the rest are absent is not known. V, J and clone size are those of that table, while D and trimming were read from the DNA. This sample gives hundreds of thousands of clones in total; around 80% of them show up just once. The ten biggest clones cover 0.63% of the sample.

The sample originates from a study of cytomegalovirus exposure and HLA in healthy donors (dated by TCRdb to about 2017). A note on the overall study: An earlier analysis of several hundred of the donors reported 276 Gb of sequence data and 100 million to 140 million unique TCR beta sequences from some 180 million T cells. An early release covering 550 to 700 HLA-typed donors comprised about 300 gigabases of sequencing data and tens of millions of unique TCR sequences. Of the roughly 400 genotyped donors, approximately 81% were placed in the genetic ancestry cluster associated with self-reported Caucasian donors. The aim of the study was to test whether cataloging public T cell receptors could identify signatures of past pathogen exposure. Using immunosequencing, the study profiled T cell repertoires from 550 to 750 subjects and related those repertoires to cytomegalovirus serostatus. Along with the roughly 700-subject first cohort, a separate validation cohort of 120 different subjects was used. To predict cytomegalovirus infection status, the study combined high-throughput TCR immunosequencing, statistical association of individual TCRs with disease status, and machine learning. A later analysis re-examined previously published TCR beta repertoires from just over 650 donors and added high-resolution HLA genotyping to investigate patterns of TCR occurrence. Rather than using new phenotypic data, the later analysis identified candidate immune exposures from TCR beta sequences and from how often those sequences occurred across donors. In an earlier analysis of 550 to 700 of the donors, high-throughput TCR beta sequencing was used to judge whether each TCR beta V gene segment behaved as functional or pseudogenic. Donor age, sex, ethnicity and CMV serostatus were compiled together with the repertoire data. A later genetic analysis took genome-wide SNP genotypes for about 55% of the 666 donors and used that subset as a discovery cohort. Every discovery cohort repertoire had been produced on one sequencing platform. Both class I and class II loci were covered by HLA typing, at four-digit resolution. The number of typed donors differed by locus: about 620-640 for A, B, C, DRB1 and DQB1; 500 to 550 for DQA1; 606 for DPA1; and some 450 for DPB1. About five DR-DQ haplotypes were treated as single units for association and clustering because of strong linkage in the cohort. On average, about 240,000 unique TCR beta nucleotide sequences were sequenced per donor among 398 genotyped donors of the cohort, with 15% to 20% of those sequences being non-productive. General study outcomes and caveats: At a false discovery rate of 0.05, a later analysis linked 16,000 or so TCR beta sequences to specific HLA alleles. Because some donors lacked HLA typing at each locus, the association tests relied only on the typed subset. The earlier analysis of 587 of the donors excluded 15 to 20 rarely observed V segments, including chromosome 9 orphons, because counts were too low. A later analysis found that TCR association rates varied across HLA loci, with DRB1 alleles showing the most associated TCRs and HLA-C alleles the fewest. Immune exposure information for the cohort was limited to CMV serostatus. A cluster of highly shared sequence variants was judged likely to be a technical artifact of the sequencing pipeline. Compared with equally common non-associated chains, HLA-associated TCR beta chains in a later analysis were more clonally expanded and had lower generation probabilities. The classifier was reported to diagnose cytomegalovirus status with high specificity and sensitivity in both the original and validation cohorts. While some public TCRs were present in many individuals, most TCR sequences turned up only very rarely across donors. The study gave a list of about 160 TCR beta chains associated with cytomegalovirus. The cohort was sequenced for TCR beta chains only, and without alpha or paired-chain data the features that could be detected were limited. The authors suggested that the approach could potentially be generalized to other disease states and immunological phenotypes. The presence/absence analyses assumed that sequencing depth was roughly uniform across donors, and that assumption may not be true. V-gene and J-gene trimming of TCR beta chains was associated with a missense DCLRE1C variant in a later genetic analysis, and the association was replicated in an independent cohort. In a later analysis, several top co-occurrence clusters were reported to appear linked to parvovirus B19, influenza, CMV and Epstein-Barr virus. Most CMV-associated TCR beta chains appeared to be HLA-restricted in a later analysis, and the HLA associations seemed to be driven largely by CMV exposure. In an earlier analysis of some 500 of the donors, most TCR beta V segments were observed in productive rearrangements about 90% or about 30% of the time, broadly matching IMGT annotations. When HLA alleles, especially DR and DQ, strongly co-occurred, attributing TCR associations to individual alleles was difficult. According to a later genetic analysis, donors in an Asian-associated ancestry cluster had fewer N-insertions in productive TCRs than the roughly 700-donor mean. Some IMGT-functional V segments, including TRBV6-2 and TRBV6-3, could not be told apart with the 87-base-pair reads, so those segments were excluded. A further reported finding was that TCR beta sequences accurately predicted the HLA-A and HLA-B alleles for most subjects in the first cohort. Correlated functional status among segregating V segments might reflect linkage disequilibrium, but an unknown experimental factor could not be ruled out. A few of the identified cytomegalovirus-associated TCR beta chains were confirmed in vitro to be specific for cytomegalovirus antigens.

There are 16 amino acids in the CDR3, from cysteine to phenylalanine inclusive. Just the 48-base CDR3 DNA is kept, in frame starting at base 1. The germline V gene provides CDR1 SNHLY and CDR2 FYNNEI. V is cut by 2 bases and J by 0 bases, and the space between the germline ends is 11 bases. The sequenced sample consisted of PBMCs. This TCR derives from a man aged 18 to 30 in good health and CMV-seronegative. This receptor chain uses TRBV2 and TRBJ1-5; the D gene remains uncertain. The DNA reads TGTGCCAGCAGTGAATCGGGAGTCTATAGCAATCAGCCCCAGCATTTT. Translated, it reads CASSESGVYSNQPQHF. The reference TRBV2 and TRBJ1-5 proteins fill in what lies around the CDR3, so the full variable domain reads EPEVTQTPSHQVTQMGQEVILRCVPISNHLYFYWYRQILGQKVEFLVSFYNNEISEKSEIFDDQFSVERPDGSNFTLKIRSTKLEDSAMYFCASSESGVYSNQPQHFGDGTRLSIL.